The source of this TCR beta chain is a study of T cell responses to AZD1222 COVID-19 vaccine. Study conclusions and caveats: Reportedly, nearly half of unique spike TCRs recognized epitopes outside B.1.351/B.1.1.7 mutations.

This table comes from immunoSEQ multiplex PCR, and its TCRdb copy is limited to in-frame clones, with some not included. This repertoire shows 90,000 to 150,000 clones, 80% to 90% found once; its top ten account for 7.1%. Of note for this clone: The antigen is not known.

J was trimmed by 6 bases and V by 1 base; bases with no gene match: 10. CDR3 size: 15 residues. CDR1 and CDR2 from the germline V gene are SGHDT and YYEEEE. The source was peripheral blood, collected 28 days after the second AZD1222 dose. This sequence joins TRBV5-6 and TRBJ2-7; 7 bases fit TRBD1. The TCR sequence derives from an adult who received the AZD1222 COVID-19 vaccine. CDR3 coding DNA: TGTGCCAGCAGCTTGTGGGCAGGGGGTAGCATCGAGCAGTACTTC. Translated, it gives CASSLWAGGSIEQYF.